Listed here are 22 T cell receptor beta chains from one sample, sequenced in a study of cytomegalovirus exposure and HLA in healthy donors. TCRdb's table, derived via immunoSEQ multiplex PCR, lists solely in-frame clones and lacks some. Of approximately 170,000 clones listed, roughly 85% are singletons. The sample taken for sequencing was PBMCs. All receptors derive from a young man in good health and CMV-seropositive.

The genes are TRBV7-3 and TRBJ1-1; D may be TRBD1 (6 bases). V was shortened by 1 base and J by 3 bases, with 9 bases between the two germline ends. Germline V gene data show CDR1 as SGHTA and CDR2 as FQGTGA. The CDR3 length is 14 residues. CDR3 bases: TGTGCCAGCAGCTTAAGGGGACAAGACACTGAAGCTTTCTTT. Translating it yields CASSLRGQDTEAFF.

This clone was detected only once. This chain links TRBV18 with TRBJ2-5; D is unresolved. The CDR3 is 14 residues long. V was trimmed by 2 bases and J by 4 bases, leaving 11 bases between them. The germline V gene encodes CDR1 KGHSH and CDR2 LQKENI. CDR3 DNA sequence: TGTGCCAGCTCACCAAGTTACCAAGCAGAGACCCAGTACTTC. Its translation is CASSPSYQAETQYF. The whole variable domain, remainder taken from reference TRBV18 and TRBJ2-5, is NAGVMQNPRHLVRRRGQEARLRCSPMKGHSHVYWYRQLPEEGLKFMVYLQKENIIDESGMPKERFSAEFPKEGPSILRIQQVVRGDSAAYFCASSPSYQAETQYFGPGTRLLVL.

This chain joins TRBV27 and TRBJ2-2; maybe TRBD2 (5 bases). The CDR3 runs 14 residues. The germline V and J ends were trimmed by 3 bases and 1 base, with 6 bases remaining between them. Germline V CDR1 and CDR2: MNHEY, SMNVEV (reference sequence). In DNA, the CDR3 is TGTGCCAGCAGTTTGGAGGTGAACACCGGGGAGCTGTTTTTT. Its translation is CASSLEVNTGELFF.

The chain recombines TRBV9 with TRBJ2-4; 14 bases are a match to TRBD2. The germline V gene has CDR1 SGDLS and CDR2 YYNGEE. V dropped 0 bases and J dropped 10; count of bases not matched to a gene: 6. CDR3 length equals 16 residues. CDR3 sequence (DNA): TGTGCCAGCAGCGTAGACCCGGGACTAGCGGGAGTTATTCAGTACTTC. This translates into CASSVDPGLAGVIQYF.

J is TRBJ1-5 and V is TRBV5-1, with unresolved D. Trimming took off 4 bases at V and 2 bases at J, with 10 bases between the two ends. Germline assignment: CDR1 SGHRS and CDR2 YFSETQ. This CDR3 has 14 residues. The CDR3 sequence: CASSPGMGNQPQHF. DNA for the CDR3: TGCGCCAGCAGCCCCGGGATGGGCAATCAGCCCCAGCATTTT.

The CDR3 coding sequence is TGTGCCAGCAGTGGTGACAGAAGCTATGGCTACACCTTC. As protein: CASSGDRSYGYTF. V gene TRBV6-1 combines with J gene TRBJ1-2; TRBD1 is a possible D gene (5 bases). The CDR3 runs to 13 residues. The germline V gene has CDR1 MNHNS and CDR2 SASEGT. Trimming stripped 4 bases from V and 4 bases from J, with 10 bases between.

The chain uses TRBV9 and TRBJ1-3; 7 nucleotides line up with TRBD1. With 3 bases clipped from V and 0 bases from J, the junction kept 0 bases outside the gene matches. Germline V gives CDR1 SGDLS, CDR2 YYNGEE. This CDR3 contains 14 residues. The CDR3 loop reads CASSGTGSGNTIYF. CDR3 bases: TGTGCCAGCAGCGGGACAGGCTCTGGAAACACCATATATTTT.

This clone was detected a few times. The V call is TRBV27, the J call TRBJ2-4; 9 bases are a match to TRBD1. With V trimmed by 3 bases and J by 5 bases, 8 bases remained unmatched. The germline V gene encodes CDR1 MNHEY and CDR2 SMNVEV (reference sequence). The CDR3 runs 16 residues. CDR3 nucleotide sequence: TGTGCCAGCAGTTTCCTCGGACAGGGGAAGGAAAACATTCAGTACTTC. It translates to CASSFLGQGKENIQYF.

V and J are TRBV19 and TRBJ2-1, with 9 bases identical to TRBD1. Germline values: CDR1 LNHDA, CDR2 SQIVND (reference sequence). The CDR3 totals 19 residues. Losses at the gene ends were 1 base for V and 3 bases for J; bases not matched to a gene: 13. CDR3 in DNA: TGTGCCAGTAGTATAGCTTCGGGCGGACGGGACAGGGTCTACAATGAGCAGTTCTTC. Residues: CASSIASGGRDRVYNEQFF.

The chain recombines TRBV6-1 with TRBJ1-1, with 9 bases lining up with TRBD1. CDR3 size: 15 residues. Germline V gene lookup returns CDR1 MNHNS and CDR2 SASEGT. V was pared by 8 bases and J by 6 bases, with 13 bases of the junction left unmatched. The CDR3 loop reads CASLTGTGYRSEAFF. In nucleotides, the CDR3 is TGTGCCAGCTTAACCGGGACAGGGTACCGTTCTGAAGCTTTCTTT.

The chain couples TRBV9 to TRBJ1-2, with a possible D match to TRBD1 (6 bases). The CDR3 covers 12 residues. Between the trimmed V and J ends, which lost 4 bases and 8 bases, there was a span of 12 bases. CDR1 is SGDLS, CDR2 YYNGEE, per germline. In DNA form, the CDR3 reads TGTGCCAGCAGCAACAGGGTGGGAGGCTACACCTTC. Encoded protein: CASSNRVGGYTF.

The chain recombines TRBV6-6 with TRBJ2-1; 9 nucleotides agree with TRBD1. There are 15 residues in the CDR3. The V segment lost 4 bases and the J segment 4 bases; nucleotides outside the gene matches: 5. Germline CDR1 is MNHNY and CDR2 is SVGAGI (reference sequence). This CDR3 is CASSSTGTGYNEQFF. Written as DNA, the CDR3 is TGTGCCAGCAGTTCGACCGGGACAGGGTACAATGAGCAGTTCTTC.

The rearrangement uses TRBV13 and TRBJ1-1, with D uncertain. Trimming took 3 bases from V and 8 from J, leaving 7 bases between them. The CDR3 runs 11 residues. Germline CDR1 is PRHDT and CDR2 is FYEKMQ (reference sequence). The CDR3 spells CASSFGLEAFF. CDR3 nucleotides: TGTGCCAGCAGCTTTGGCCTGGAAGCTTTCTTT.

The chain has TRBV19 and TRBJ1-5; 7 nucleotides agree with TRBD1. The CDR3 totals 14 residues. V gave up 5 bases and J gave up 6 bases; unmatched junction bases: 7. Germline V CDR1 and CDR2: LNHDA, SQIVND (reference sequence). The CDR3 sequence: CASSPRQGGQPQHF. DNA of the CDR3: TGTGCCAGTAGTCCTAGACAGGGTGGTCAGCCCCAGCATTTT.

CDR3 DNA sequence: TGCGCCAGCAGCGTCCAAGGACTAGCGGGGGGGACCCTCACAGATACGCAGTATTTT. Residues: CASSVQGLAGGTLTDTQYF. The gene calls are TRBV5-1 and TRBJ2-3; 15 nucleotides match TRBD2. Trimming took 4 bases from V and 2 from J; bases not matched to a gene: 11. The CDR3 totals 19 residues. CDR1 and CDR2 from the germline V gene are SGHRS and YFSETQ.

This chain uses TRBV28 with TRBJ2-7; TRBD1 might be the D (7 bases). This CDR3 region has 15 residues. Germline V gene sequence: CDR1 MDHEN, CDR2 SYDVKM. V lost 7 bases to trimming and J lost 0 bases, with 16 bases between them. The DNA of the CDR3 is TGTGCCAGCATGGGAGGACAGGTAGCCTCCTACGAGCAGTACTTC. Residues: CASMGGQVASYEQYF.

The chain links TRBV9 to TRBJ2-7; 7 bases match TRBD1. CDR1 SGDLS and CDR2 YYNGEE come from the germline V gene. This CDR3 comprises 13 residues. Trimming removed 5 bases from V and 5 bases from J; junction bases left unmatched: 7. The CDR3 spells CASSGQVSDEQYF. The CDR3 coding sequence is TGTGCCAGCAGTGGACAGGTTAGCGACGAGCAGTACTTC. Complete variable domain (other parts from reference TRBV9 and TRBJ2-7): DSGVTQTPKHLITATGQRVTLRCSPRSGDLSVYWYQQSLDQGLQFLIQYYNGEERAKGNILERFSAQQFPDLHSELNLSSLELGDSALYFCASSGQVSDEQYFGPGTRLTVT.

The chain is built from TRBV7-2 and TRBJ1-2; D perhaps matches TRBD1 (5 bases). Germline V CDR1 and CDR2: SGHTA, FQGNSA. The CDR3 has 15 residues. Trimming stripped 5 bases from V and 5 bases from J, with 18 bases between. In DNA form, the CDR3 reads TGTGCCAGCAGCCCCCCTGGCAGGGCCTATTATGGCTACACCTTC. This sequence encodes CASSPPGRAYYGYTF.

The V gene is TRBV6-5, the J gene TRBJ1-2, with 7 bases matching TRBD1. The CDR3 covers 15 residues. Per the germline V gene, CDR1 is MNHEY and CDR2 is SVGAGI. The ends lost 0 bases at V and 1 base at J; junction bases unmatched: 2. The CDR3 loop is CASSYSTGSNYGYTF. The CDR3 DNA sequence: TGTGCCAGCAGTTACTCGACAGGGAGTAACTATGGCTACACCTTC.

The chain links TRBV6-1 to TRBJ1-1, with a possible D match to TRBD1 (5 bases). V was trimmed by 6 bases and J by 2 bases, leaving 13 bases between them. The CDR3 extends over 14 amino acids. CDR1 MNHNS and CDR2 SASEGT come from the germline V gene. CDR3 DNA: TGTGCCAGCAGACCGGACATATTTAACACTGAAGCTTTCTTT. Its protein product is CASRPDIFNTEAFF.

V and J are TRBV2 and TRBJ2-3, with 13 bases aligning to TRBD2. This CDR3 contains 15 residues. J gave up 4 bases and V 6 bases, and 4 bases lay outside the gene matches. CDR1 and CDR2 (germline): SNHLY, FYNNEI. The CDR3 DNA is TGTGCCAGCAGCGGGACTAGCGGGACGCCAGATACGCAGTATTTT. Protein: CASSGTSGTPDTQYF.

The chain has TRBV14 and TRBJ2-3; weak D call: TRBD2 (6 bases). The CDR3 length is 16 residues. Trimming removed 4 bases at V and 3 bases at J, with 17 bases between. Germline V gives CDR1 SGHDN, CDR2 FVKESK. The CDR3 DNA follows: TGTGCCAGCAGCCCCCTGCGCTTCGGAGGGACAGATACGCAGTATTTT. Its protein is CASSPLRFGGTDTQYF.